This T cell receptor beta chain was identified during a study of blood T cells in healthy people across ages. Study-wide findings and caveats: Across the age range, TCR beta diversity per million T cells fell in a roughly linear way. Whereas aged donors had fewer naive CD4+ cells, long-lived donors had more of them and higher diversity. No conclusive comparison of naive versus antigen-experienced cells was possible with unsorted PBMCs.

Concerning this clonotype itself: Antigen: not known.

CDR1 MNHNS and CDR2 SASEGT come from the germline V gene. The CDR3 runs to 17 residues. V lost 6 bases, J lost 5 bases, and 7 bases stayed unmatched. Combining a sample-barcoded 5' primer with a J-beta primer mix, a second PCR ran for roughly 6 to 12 cycles. Via MiXCR, TCRdb re-called the 5' RACE reads, giving one row per CDR3 protein. The profile shows around 800,000 distinct CDR3 sequences, roughly 26% of them singletons. These same records also appear under a second study, on T cells of mothers and their children. That paper states: Sample barcodes and 2-4 random nucleotides were added by the M1S primer of the second PCR.

Specimen: blood. The source of this sequence is a boy aged 5 to 17 in good health. The chain couples TRBV6-1 to TRBJ2-1; TRBD2 aligns across 16 bases. This CDR3 is CASRGLAGGRSDNEQFF. CDR3 nucleotide sequence: TGTGCCAGCAGGGGACTAGCGGGGGGGAGGTCTGACAATGAGCAGTTCTTC.